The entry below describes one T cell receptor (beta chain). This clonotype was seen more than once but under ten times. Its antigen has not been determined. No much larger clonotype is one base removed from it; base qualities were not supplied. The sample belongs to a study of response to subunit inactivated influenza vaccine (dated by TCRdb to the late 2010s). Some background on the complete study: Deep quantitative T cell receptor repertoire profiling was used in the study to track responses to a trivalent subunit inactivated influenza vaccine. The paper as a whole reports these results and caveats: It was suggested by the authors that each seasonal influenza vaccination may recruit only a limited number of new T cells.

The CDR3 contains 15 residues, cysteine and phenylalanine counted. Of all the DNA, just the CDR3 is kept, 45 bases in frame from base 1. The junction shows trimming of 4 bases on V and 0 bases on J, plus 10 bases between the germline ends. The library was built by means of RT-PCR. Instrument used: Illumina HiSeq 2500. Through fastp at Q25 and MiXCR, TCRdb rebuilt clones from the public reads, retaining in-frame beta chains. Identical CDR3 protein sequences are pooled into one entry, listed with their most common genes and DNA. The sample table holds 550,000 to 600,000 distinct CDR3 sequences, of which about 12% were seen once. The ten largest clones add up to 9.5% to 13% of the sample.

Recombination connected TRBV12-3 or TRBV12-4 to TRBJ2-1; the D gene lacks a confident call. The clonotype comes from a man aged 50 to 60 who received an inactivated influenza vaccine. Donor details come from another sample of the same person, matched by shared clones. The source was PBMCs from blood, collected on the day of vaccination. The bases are TGTGCCAGCAGTTCACACCAATACTCCTACAATGAGCAGTTCTTC. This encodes CASSSHQYSYNEQFF.